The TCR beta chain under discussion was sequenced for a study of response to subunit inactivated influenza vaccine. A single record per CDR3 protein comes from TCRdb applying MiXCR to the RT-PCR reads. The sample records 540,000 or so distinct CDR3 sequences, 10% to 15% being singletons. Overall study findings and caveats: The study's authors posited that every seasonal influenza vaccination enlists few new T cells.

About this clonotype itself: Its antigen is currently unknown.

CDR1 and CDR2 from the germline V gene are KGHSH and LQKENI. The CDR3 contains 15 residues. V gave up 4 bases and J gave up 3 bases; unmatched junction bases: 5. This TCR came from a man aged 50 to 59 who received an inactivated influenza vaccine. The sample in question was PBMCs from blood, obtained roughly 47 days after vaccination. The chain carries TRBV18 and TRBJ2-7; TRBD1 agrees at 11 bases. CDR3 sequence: CASSQGQGVLYEQYF. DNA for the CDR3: TGTGCCAGCTCACAGGGACAGGGGGTACTCTACGAGCAGTACTTC.